This TCR beta chain was documented in a study of control samples from healthy donors and cancer patients. The method was immunoSEQ multiplex PCR; TCRdb's version includes in-frame clones alone and lacks a portion of them. Of 150,000 to 200,000 clones in the sample, 96% were seen once. The TCR sequence derives from a woman aged 25 to 45 in good health. Specimen: blood.

CDR3 loop: CASIGGTANTGELFF. Written as DNA, the CDR3 is TGTGCCAGCATCGGAGGGACAGCGAACACCGGGGAGCTGTTTTTT. The V and J genes are TRBV2 and TRBJ2-2, with D possibly TRBD1 on 7 matching bases. Germline values: CDR1 SNHLY, CDR2 FYNNEI. CDR3 length equals 15 residues. V was trimmed by 7 bases and J by 0 bases, leaving 12 bases between them.